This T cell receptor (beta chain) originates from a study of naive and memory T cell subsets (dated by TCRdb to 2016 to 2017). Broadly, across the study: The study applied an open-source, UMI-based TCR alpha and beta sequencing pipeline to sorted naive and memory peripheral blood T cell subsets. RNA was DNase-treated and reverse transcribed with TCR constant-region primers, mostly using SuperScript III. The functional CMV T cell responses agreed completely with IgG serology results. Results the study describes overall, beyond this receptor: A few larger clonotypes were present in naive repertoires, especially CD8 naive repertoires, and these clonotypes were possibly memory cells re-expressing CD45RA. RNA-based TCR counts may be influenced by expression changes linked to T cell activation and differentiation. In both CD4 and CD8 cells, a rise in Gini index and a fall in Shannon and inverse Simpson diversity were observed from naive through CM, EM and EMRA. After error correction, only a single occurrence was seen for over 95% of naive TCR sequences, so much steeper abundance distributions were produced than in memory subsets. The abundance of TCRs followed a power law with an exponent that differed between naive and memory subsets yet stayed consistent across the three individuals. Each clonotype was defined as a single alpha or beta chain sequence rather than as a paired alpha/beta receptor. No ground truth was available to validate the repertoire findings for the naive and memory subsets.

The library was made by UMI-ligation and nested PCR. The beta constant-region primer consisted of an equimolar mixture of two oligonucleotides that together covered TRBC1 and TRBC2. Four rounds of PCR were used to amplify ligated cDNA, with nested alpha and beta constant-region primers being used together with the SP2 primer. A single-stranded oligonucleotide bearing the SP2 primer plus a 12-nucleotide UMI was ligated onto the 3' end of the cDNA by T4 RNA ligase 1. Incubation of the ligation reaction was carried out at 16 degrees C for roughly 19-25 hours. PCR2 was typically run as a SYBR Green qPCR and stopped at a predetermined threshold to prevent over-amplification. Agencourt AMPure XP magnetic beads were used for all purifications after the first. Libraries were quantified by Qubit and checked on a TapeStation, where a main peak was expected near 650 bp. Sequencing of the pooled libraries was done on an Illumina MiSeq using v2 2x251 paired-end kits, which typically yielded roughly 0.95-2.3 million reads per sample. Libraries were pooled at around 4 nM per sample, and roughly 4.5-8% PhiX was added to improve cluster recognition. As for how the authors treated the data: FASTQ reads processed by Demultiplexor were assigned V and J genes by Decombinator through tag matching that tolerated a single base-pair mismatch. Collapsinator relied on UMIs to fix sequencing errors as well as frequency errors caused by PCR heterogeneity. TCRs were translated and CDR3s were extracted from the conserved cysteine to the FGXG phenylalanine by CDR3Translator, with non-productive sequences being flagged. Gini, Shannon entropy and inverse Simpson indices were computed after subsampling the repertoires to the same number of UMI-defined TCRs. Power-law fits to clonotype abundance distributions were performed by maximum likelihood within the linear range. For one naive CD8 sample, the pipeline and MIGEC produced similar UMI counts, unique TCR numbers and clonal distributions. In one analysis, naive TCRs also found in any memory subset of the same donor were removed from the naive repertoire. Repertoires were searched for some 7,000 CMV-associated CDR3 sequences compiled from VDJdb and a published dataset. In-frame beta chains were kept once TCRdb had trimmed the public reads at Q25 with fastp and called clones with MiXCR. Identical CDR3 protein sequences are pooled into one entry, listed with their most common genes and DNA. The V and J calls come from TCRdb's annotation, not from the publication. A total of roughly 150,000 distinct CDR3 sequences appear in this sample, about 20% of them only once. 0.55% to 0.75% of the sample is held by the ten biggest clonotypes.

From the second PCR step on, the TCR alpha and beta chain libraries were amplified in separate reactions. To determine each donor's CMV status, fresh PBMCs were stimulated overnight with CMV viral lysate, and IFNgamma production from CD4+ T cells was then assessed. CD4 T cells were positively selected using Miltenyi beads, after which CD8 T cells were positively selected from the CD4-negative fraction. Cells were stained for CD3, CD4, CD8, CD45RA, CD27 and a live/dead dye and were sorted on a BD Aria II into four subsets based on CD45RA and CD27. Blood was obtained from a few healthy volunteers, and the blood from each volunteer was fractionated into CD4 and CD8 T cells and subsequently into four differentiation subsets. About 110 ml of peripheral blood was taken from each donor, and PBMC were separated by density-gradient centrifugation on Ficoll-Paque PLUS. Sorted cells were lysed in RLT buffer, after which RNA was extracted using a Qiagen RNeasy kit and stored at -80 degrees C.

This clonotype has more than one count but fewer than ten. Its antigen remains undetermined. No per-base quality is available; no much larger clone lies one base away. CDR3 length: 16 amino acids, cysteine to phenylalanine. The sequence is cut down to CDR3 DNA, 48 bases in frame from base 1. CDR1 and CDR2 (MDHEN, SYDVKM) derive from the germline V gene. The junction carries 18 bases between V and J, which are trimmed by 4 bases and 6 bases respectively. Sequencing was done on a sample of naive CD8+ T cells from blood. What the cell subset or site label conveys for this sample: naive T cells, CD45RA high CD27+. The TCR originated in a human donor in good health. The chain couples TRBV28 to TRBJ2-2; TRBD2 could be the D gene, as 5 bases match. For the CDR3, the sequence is CASSSLSTSTAGELFF. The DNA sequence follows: TGTGCCAGCAGTTCCCTCTCAACTAGTACGGCCGGGGAGCTGTTTTTT.